This T cell receptor beta chain was documented in a study of blood T cell repertoires in COVID-19. Repertoires were generated with immunoSEQ multiplex PCR, while TCRdb's copy carries only in-frame clones and drops some. The sample has about 56,000 clones; around 92% are singletons. This CDR3 spans 20 amino acids. The V and J ends lost 4 bases and 1 base, in that order; junction bases with no gene match: 13. The germline gives CDR1 LGHDT, CDR2 YNNKEL (reference sequence). The chain combines TRBV3-1 (or the pseudogene TRBV3-2) with TRBJ2-2; 12 positions match TRBD2. The sequenced sample was peripheral blood. This TCR was recovered from a human donor in a cohort sampled during active COVID-19. The CDR3 nucleotides read TGTGCCAGCAGCCCCGCCAACTCACTAGCGGGGGGTCAGAACACCGGGGAGCTGTTTTTT. Translated: CASSPANSLAGGQNTGELFF.